Below are 8 T cell receptor beta chains sequenced from a single sample in a study of blood T cell repertoires in COVID-19. Data came from immunoSEQ multiplex PCR; TCRdb stores just in-frame clones and leaves some out. The table has 300,000 to 350,000 clones, roughly 89% seen once. Source material: peripheral blood. The receptors stem from a man aged 25-45 years with COVID-19, enrolled during active disease.

This clone was recorded once. The genes are TRBV18 and TRBJ2-3, with D perhaps TRBD1 (6 bases). Germline V lookup: CDR1 KGHSH, CDR2 LQKENI. This CDR3 is 15 amino acids long. V was pared by 3 bases and J by 1 base, with 11 bases between. CDR3 residues: CASSPPGHGTDTQYF. For the CDR3, the DNA is TGTGCCAGCTCACCCCCGGGACACGGCACAGATACGCAGTATTTT.

The CDR3 sequence is CASSYLAGGYNEQFF. CDR3 bases: TGTGCCAGCAGTTACCTAGCGGGAGGGTACAATGAGCAGTTCTTC. The rearrangement joins TRBV6-6 to TRBJ2-1; TRBD2 agrees at 12 bases. Trimming cost V 2 bases and J 4 bases; bases outside gene matches: 0. CDR1 MNHNY and CDR2 SVGAGI come from the germline V gene (reference sequence). The CDR3 has 15 amino acids.

This clone came up once. The gene calls are TRBV10-3 and TRBJ1-5; possible D gene TRBD1, 6 bases. Per germline, CDR1 ENHRY and CDR2 SYGVKD. V was pared by 2 bases and J by 9 bases, with 14 bases between. This CDR3 region has 14 residues. The CDR3 DNA reads TGTGCCATCAGTGAGACAGGGATGGGTGGGCCCCAGCATTTT. Translation: CAISETGMGGPQHF.

The gene calls are TRBV7-3 and TRBJ1-3; D uncertain. This CDR3 is built from 14 residues. Trimming pared 0 bases from V and 6 bases from J, leaving 9 bases between. Germline V gene sequence: CDR1 SGHTA, CDR2 FQGTGA. CDR3 sequence: CASSLTGQANTIYF. The CDR3 bases are TGTGCCAGCAGCTTAACTGGGCAGGCAAACACCATATATTTT.

The chain uses TRBV7-8 and TRBJ1-5, with TRBD1 identical over 12 bases. CDR3 length equals 15 residues. V dropped 3 bases and J dropped 7; count of bases not matched to a gene: 4. Germline lookup yields CDR1 SGHVS and CDR2 FQNEAQ. The DNA for the CDR3 is TGTGCCAGCAGCTTGGGACAGGGGGCCTACCAGCCCCAGCATTTT. It yields the protein CASSLGQGAYQPQHF.

The rearrangement joins TRBV20-1 to TRBJ2-2; TRBD1 aligns across 8 bases. The CDR3 is 17 amino acids. V shed 3 bases, J shed 7 bases, and the junction held 16 bases outside the gene matches. In germline, CDR1 is DFQATT, CDR2 SNEGSKA (reference sequence). The CDR3 DNA reads as TGCAGTGCTAGTATCAGTTTTGGACAGGGTTTCGGCGGGGAGCTGTTTTTT. Protein sequence: CSASISFGQGFGGELFF.

This clone has only a few counts. The rearrangement uses TRBV5-1 and TRBJ2-6; TRBD1 is a possible D gene (6 bases). This CDR3 is 18 amino acids long. CDR1 and CDR2 (germline): SGHRS, YFSETQ. The germline V and J ends were trimmed by 1 base and 0 bases, with 14 bases remaining between them. CDR3 loop: CASSLQTGTSSGANVLTF. CDR3 DNA: TGCGCCAGCAGCTTGCAGACAGGTACAAGCTCTGGGGCCAACGTCCTGACTTTC.

V is TRBV4-2 and J is TRBJ1-2, with 8 nucleotides matching TRBD1. Germline CDR1 reads LGHNA; CDR2 reads YNFKEQ. V lost 0 bases to trimming and J lost 4 bases; unmatched junction nucleotides: 13. The CDR3 covers 18 residues. The CDR3 region is CASSQDRGSGTGAYGYTF. DNA for the CDR3: TGTGCCAGCAGCCAAGATCGGGGTAGTGGGACAGGAGCCTATGGCTACACCTTC.